This TCR beta chain was sequenced for a study of PD-1 blockade in classical Hodgkin lymphoma. Germline V gene lookup returns CDR1 MNHNS and CDR2 SASEGT. Trimming cost V 6 bases and J 3 bases, with 18 bases left between them. The CDR3 extends over 15 amino acids. Brentuximab vedotin exposure varied among the patients, all of whom had relapsed after autologous stem cell transplantation. Generated by immunoSEQ multiplex PCR, the TCRdb table keeps only in-frame clones and is missing some. The data contain around 20,000 clones, roughly 88% of them singletons. Findings and limits, study-wide: CD4+ TCR diversity climbed significantly by C4D1, unlike CD8+ TCR diversity. Newly diagnosed patients had baseline TCR diversity that was reportedly lower than that of healthy donors.

For this clone: Its antigen is undetermined.

The source is a human donor with classical Hodgkin lymphoma. J is TRBJ2-7 and V is TRBV6-1; possibly TRBD1 or TRBD2 for D (6 bases each). The input for sequencing was peripheral blood mononuclear cells (PBMCs), taken before the second cycle of nivolumab. The CDR3 spells CASSRVGGQNYEQYF. The CDR3 DNA reads TGTGCCAGCAGCCGGGTGGGAGGACAGAACTACGAGCAGTACTTC.